A selection of T cell receptor beta chains follows, all from one sample in a study of T cells in narcolepsy. Profiled with immunoSEQ multiplex PCR; TCRdb holds only in-frame clones, not every one. Of 20,000 to 30,000 clones in the sample, roughly two thirds were seen once. Sequenced material: memory (CD45RA-) CD4+ T cells from blood. Source of these receptors: a human donor in good health. Each CDR3 is given with its conserved first and last residue.

J gene	CDR3 length	V gene	CDR3 protein
TRBJ2-4	15	TRBV6-1	CASTGDHQGKNIQYF
TRBJ1-6	17	TRBV5-4	CASSRSSTGKGDSPLHF
TRBJ1-4	13	TRBV15	CATSRGLDEKLFF
TRBJ1-1	13	TRBV5-1	CASRDRGNTEAFF
TRBJ2-2	14	TRBV10-2	CASRRDSNTGELFF
TRBJ1-5	15	TRBV19	CVSSIQAGAGQPQHF
TRBJ2-7	15	TRBV6-1	CASYDHGSASYEQYF
TRBJ1-6	14	TRBV28	CASTPGQGRSPLHF
TRBJ2-3	11	TRBV29-1	CSHISTDTQYF
TRBJ2-7	14	TRBV28	CASSFRGSTYEQYF
TRBJ2-2	14	TRBV6-6	CATTREKAGRELFF
TRBJ2-3	15	TRBV29-1	CSGLPASGGAGTQYF
TRBJ2-7	13	TRBV11-2	CASSLKLGGEQYF
TRBJ1-1	15	TRBV7-2	CASSPPLGRSTEAFF
TRBJ1-6	17	TRBV4-2	CASSQVEGGVREGPLHF
TRBJ2-1	12	TRBV5-4	CASNRQGGEQFF